This T cell receptor (beta chain) was obtained from a study of T cells in Graves' hyperthyroidism and ophthalmopathy. Amplified regions were TCR beta CDR3 sequences from RNA transcripts. An initial round of RT-PCR targeting the TCR CDR3 relied on the HTBI primer set. TCRdb called the multiplex PCR reads again in MiXCR, with one record for every CDR3 protein. Of roughly 170,000 distinct CDR3 sequences in the sample, over 15% were seen once. This clonotype was found many times. This CDR3 has 15 amino acids. Between the trimmed V and J ends, which lost 3 bases and 0 bases, there was a span of 9 bases. Fresh peripheral blood, 9.5 to 10 ml of it, supplied the PBMCs.

The sample was blood. The clonotype was recovered from a woman aged 45-59 years with Graves' hyperthyroidism. This chain connects TRBV12-3 or TRBV12-4 to TRBJ2-4; D unresolved. The CDR3 DNA follows: TGTGCCAGCAGTTTGGAGTTACTAGCCAAAAACATTCAGTACTTC. As protein: CASSLELLAKNIQYF.